This TCR beta chain was retrieved from a study of T-cell reconstitution after alpha-beta-depleted transplantation in children. V was shortened by 4 bases and J by 0 bases, with 10 bases between the two germline ends. The germline V gene has CDR1 KGHDR and CDR2 SFDVKD. This CDR3 has 15 residues. TCRbeta library preparation incorporated unique molecular identifiers. TCRdb independently ran MiXCR on the PCR reads; one entry per CDR3 protein. Here the sample spans some 400,000 distinct CDR3 sequences, roughly 22% being singletons. This clonotype was picked up a small number of times. The material sequenced was PBMCs from the stem cell graft donor, taken from the stem cell graft. This sequence originates from a human donor who donated a stem cell graft to a child with acute myeloid leukemia. The rearrangement links TRBV24-1 to TRBJ2-3; D remains unclear. The CDR3 sequence: CATSDQFRSTDTQYF. DNA for the CDR3: TGTGCCACCAGTGACCAATTTAGGAGCACAGATACGCAGTATTTT.